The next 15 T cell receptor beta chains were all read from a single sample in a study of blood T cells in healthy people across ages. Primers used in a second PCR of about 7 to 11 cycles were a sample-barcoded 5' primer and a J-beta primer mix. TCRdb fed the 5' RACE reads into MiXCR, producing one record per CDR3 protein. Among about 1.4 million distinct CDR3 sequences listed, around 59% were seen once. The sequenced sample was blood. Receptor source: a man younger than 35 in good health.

The CDR3 DNA sequence: TGTGCCAGCAGCTCCCGAACTAGCGGGGATGAGCAGTTCTTC. Translation: CASSSRTSGDEQFF. V gene TRBV7-9 combines with J gene TRBJ2-1, with 10 bases lining up with TRBD2. The V segment lost 4 bases and the J segment 8 bases; nucleotides outside the gene matches: 5. The CDR3 length is 14 residues. The germline CDR1 and CDR2 sequences are SEHNR and FQNEAQ (reference sequence).

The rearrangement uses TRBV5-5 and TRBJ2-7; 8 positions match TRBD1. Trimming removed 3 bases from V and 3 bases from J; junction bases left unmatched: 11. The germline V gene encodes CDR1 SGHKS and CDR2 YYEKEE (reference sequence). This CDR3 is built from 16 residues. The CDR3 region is CASSSRPTGEGYEQYF. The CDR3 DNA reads TGTGCCAGCAGCTCAAGGCCGACAGGGGAAGGCTACGAGCAGTACTTC. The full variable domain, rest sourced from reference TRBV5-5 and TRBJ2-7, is DAGVTQSPTHLIKTRGQQVTLRCSPISGHKSVSWYQQVLGQGPQFIFQYYEKEERGRGNFPDRFSARQFPNYSSELNVNALLLGDSALYLCASSSRPTGEGYEQYFGPGTRLTVT.

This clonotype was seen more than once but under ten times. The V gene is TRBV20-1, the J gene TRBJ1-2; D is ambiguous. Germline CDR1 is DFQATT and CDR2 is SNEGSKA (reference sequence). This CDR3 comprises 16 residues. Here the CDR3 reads CSSSSHLIWENYGYTF. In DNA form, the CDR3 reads TGCTCATCTTCTAGCCACCTTATTTGGGAAAACTATGGCTACACCTTC.

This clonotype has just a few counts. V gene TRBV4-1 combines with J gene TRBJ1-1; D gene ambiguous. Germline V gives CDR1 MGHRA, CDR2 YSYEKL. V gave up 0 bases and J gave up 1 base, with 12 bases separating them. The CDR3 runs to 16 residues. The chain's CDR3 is CASSQDRTAWNTEAFF. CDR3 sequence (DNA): TGCGCCAGCAGCCAAGATAGAACAGCCTGGAACACTGAAGCTTTCTTT.

The CDR3 DNA is TGTGCCAGCAGTCCGGAAGGGATTAATCAGCCCCAGCATTTT. As protein: CASSPEGINQPQHF. This sequence joins TRBV6-5 and TRBJ1-5; no firm D call. Trimming pared 5 bases from V and 4 bases from J, leaving 12 bases between. CDR1 and CDR2 from the germline V gene are MNHEY and SVGAGI. The CDR3 is 14 residues long.

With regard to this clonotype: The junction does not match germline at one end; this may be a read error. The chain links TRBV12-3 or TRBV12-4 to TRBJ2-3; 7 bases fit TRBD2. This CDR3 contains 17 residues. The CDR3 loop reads CASSRFSRGVNADTQYF. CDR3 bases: TGTGCCAGCAGTCGGTTCTCCCGGGGGGTGAACGCAGATACGCAATATTTT.

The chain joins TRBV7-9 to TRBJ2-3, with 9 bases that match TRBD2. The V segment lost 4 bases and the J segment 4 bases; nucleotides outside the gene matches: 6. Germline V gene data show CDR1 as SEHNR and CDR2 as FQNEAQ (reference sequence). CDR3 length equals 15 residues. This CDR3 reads CASSSEREVADTQYF. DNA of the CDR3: TGTGCCAGCAGCTCTGAGCGGGAGGTGGCAGATACGCAGTATTTT.

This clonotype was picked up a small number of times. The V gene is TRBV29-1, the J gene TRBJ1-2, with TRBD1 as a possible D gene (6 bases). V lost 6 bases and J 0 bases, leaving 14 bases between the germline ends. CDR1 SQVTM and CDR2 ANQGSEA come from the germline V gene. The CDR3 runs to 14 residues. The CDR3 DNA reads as TGCAGCGTCAGGTGGACAGTTCCTAACTATGGCTACACCTTC. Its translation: CSVRWTVPNYGYTF.

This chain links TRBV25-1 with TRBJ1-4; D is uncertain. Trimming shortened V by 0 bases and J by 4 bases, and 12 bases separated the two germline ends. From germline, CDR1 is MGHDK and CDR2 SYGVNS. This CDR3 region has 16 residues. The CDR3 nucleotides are TGTGCCAGCAGTGAATATGCCGGGGTCCTTAATGAAAAACTGTTTTTT. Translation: CASSEYAGVLNEKLFF.

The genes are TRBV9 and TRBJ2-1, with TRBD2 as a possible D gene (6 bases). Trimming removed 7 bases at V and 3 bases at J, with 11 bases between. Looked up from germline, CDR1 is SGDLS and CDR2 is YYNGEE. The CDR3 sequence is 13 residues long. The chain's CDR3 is CASGGLIYNEQFF. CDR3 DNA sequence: TGTGCCAGCGGGGGACTTATCTACAATGAGCAGTTCTTC. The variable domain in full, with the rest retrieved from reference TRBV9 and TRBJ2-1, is DSGVTQTPKHLITATGQRVTLRCSPRSGDLSVYWYQQSLDQGLQFLIQYYNGEERAKGNILERFSAQQFPDLHSELNLSSLELGDSALYFCASGGLIYNEQFFGPGTRLTVL.

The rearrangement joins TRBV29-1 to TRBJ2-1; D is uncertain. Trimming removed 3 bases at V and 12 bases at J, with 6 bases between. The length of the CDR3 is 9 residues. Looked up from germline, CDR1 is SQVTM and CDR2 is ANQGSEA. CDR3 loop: CSVDAGQFF. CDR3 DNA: TGCAGCGTTGACGCAGGGCAGTTCTTC.

CDR3 amino acids: CSAPLAGGGYTGELFF. The CDR3 bases are TGCAGTGCCCCCCTAGCGGGGGGTGGGTACACCGGGGAGCTGTTTTTT. The chain joins TRBV20-1 to TRBJ2-2; 11 positions agree with TRBD2. Germline V gives CDR1 DFQATT, CDR2 SNEGSKA (reference sequence). J lost 3 bases, V lost 6 bases, and 9 bases had no gene match. The length of the CDR3 is 16 residues.

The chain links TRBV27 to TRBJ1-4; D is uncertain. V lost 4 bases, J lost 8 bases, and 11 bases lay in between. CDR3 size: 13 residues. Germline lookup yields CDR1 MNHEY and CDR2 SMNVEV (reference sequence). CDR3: CASSWSTGEKLFF. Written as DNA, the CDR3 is TGTGCCAGCAGTTGGTCCACGGGGGAAAAACTGTTTTTT.

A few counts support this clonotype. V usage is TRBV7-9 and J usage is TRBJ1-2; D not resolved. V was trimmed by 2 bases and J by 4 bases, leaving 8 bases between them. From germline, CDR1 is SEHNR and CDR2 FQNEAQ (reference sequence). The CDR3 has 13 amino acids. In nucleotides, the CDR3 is TGTGCCAGCAGCTTAATCCTCCGCTATGGCTACACCTTC. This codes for CASSLILRYGYTF.

CDR3 sequence: CSVTPELGGRNEQYF. For the CDR3, the DNA is TGCAGCGTTACCCCCGAGTTGGGGGGACGAAATGAGCAGTACTTC. The chain joins TRBV29-1 to TRBJ2-5; D is possibly TRBD2 (6 bases). V lost 5 bases, J lost 11 bases, and 27 bases lay in between. CDR1 and CDR2 (germline): SQVTM, ANQGSEA. The CDR3 is made up of 15 amino acids.